One and the same sample provided the 18 T cell receptor beta chains below, sequenced in a study of T cell clonality in common variable immunodeficiency. Assay: immunoSEQ multiplex PCR; the TCRdb copy retains only in-frame clones and omits some. The sample is made up of some 39,000 clones, none counted only once. Sequencing was done on a sample of peripheral blood mononuclear cells. The receptors originated from a person aged 18 to 75 in good health.

Turning to this clone: The read finishes 3 residues shy of the CDR3 end, and the germline J gene is used to complete it. This chain joins TRBV19 and TRBJ1-5; D perhaps matches TRBD1 (5 bases). CDR3 size: 13 residues. Trimming cost V 3 bases and J 7 bases, with 10 bases left between them. CDR1 LNHDA and CDR2 SQIVND come from the germline V gene (reference sequence). The sequenced part of the CDR3 DNA is TGTGCCAGTAGTATCCGAAGGGGACAGCCC. It specifies CASSIRRGQP. The CDR3, in full, reads CASSIRRGQPQHF.

This clone showed up just a few times. Read coverage stops 3 residues before the CDR3 terminus; the germline J gene supplies the remainder. The chain employs TRBV19 and TRBJ1-2; D gene unclear. The CDR3 spans 11 residues. CDR1 and CDR2 (germline): LNHDA, SQIVND (reference sequence). The CDR3 here is CAANPVRGYTF. Incomplete CDR3 DNA: TGTGCCGCCAACCCTGTCAGGGGC.

This clone was seen only a few times. Read data end 3 residues before the CDR3 end; the end is taken from the germline J gene. The chain uses TRBV7-9 and TRBJ1-2, with D perhaps matching TRBD1 (5 bases). The germline V gene encodes CDR1 SEHNR and CDR2 FQNEAQ (reference sequence). The length of the CDR3 is 13 residues. CDR3 loop: CASSLVGGDTYTF. CDR3 DNA, as far as it was read: TGTGCCAGCAGCTTAGTCGGGGGAGATACC.

This clone was detected many times. The CDR3 end falls 3 residues outside the read, so it is completed with the germline J gene. This chain uses TRBV28 with TRBJ1-4; no clear D gene. Germline V lookup: CDR1 MDHEN, CDR2 SYDVKM. Trimming cost V 3 bases and J 5 bases, with 10 bases left between them. CDR3 length: 14 residues. The part of the CDR3 DNA that was read is TGTGCCAGCAGTTTGGCAGCGTTAAATGAAAAA. Translated: CASSLAALNEK. The whole CDR3 sequence reads CASSLAALNEKLFF.

The sample holds many counts of this clone. The sequenced part of the CDR3 DNA is TGCGCCAGCAGCTTGTTAGGGACATCAGATACG. Protein sequence: CASSLLGTSDT. The CDR3 as a whole reads CASSLLGTSDTQYF. The genes are TRBV5-1 and TRBJ2-3; D possibly corresponds to TRBD1 (6 bases). The read finishes 3 residues shy of the CDR3 end, and the germline J gene is used to complete it. V lost 1 base and J lost 4, with 10 bases in between. This CDR3 has 14 amino acids. Germline CDR1 SGHRS, CDR2 YFSETQ.

Many counts were recorded for this clone. The CDR3 goes on 3 residues after the read ends, and that part is filled in from the germline J gene. The chain uses TRBV20-1 and TRBJ2-1; 9 nucleotides agree with TRBD2. This CDR3 has 14 amino acids. The germline CDR1 and CDR2 sequences are DFQATT and SNEGSKA (reference sequence). V was pared by 5 bases and J by 9 bases, with 11 bases of the junction left unmatched. This chain's CDR3 is CSAAGGLARVEQFF. The CDR3 bases that were read are TGCAGTGCTGCGGGAGGACTAGCGAGGGTTGAG.

This clone was observed at least ten times. The CDR3 goes on 3 residues after the read ends, and that part is filled in from the germline J gene. The V call is TRBV7-6, the J call TRBJ2-3, with 13 positions matching TRBD2. The germline V gene encodes CDR1 SGHVS and CDR2 FNYEAQ. This CDR3 contains 18 residues. With 5 bases clipped from V and 5 bases from J, the junction kept 13 bases outside the gene matches. The CDR3 spells CASSRGRGLAGDRDTQYF. The sequenced part of the CDR3 DNA is TGTGCCAGCAGCCGAGGGAGAGGACTAGCGGGAGATAGAGATACG.

As to this clone: The CDR3 end falls 3 residues outside the read, so it is completed with the germline J gene. This chain joins TRBV2 and TRBJ2-3; D is ambiguous. CDR3 length equals 13 residues. Trimming left V 5 bases short and J 3 bases short, with 9 bases between. Germline V gives CDR1 SNHLY, CDR2 FYNNEI. The CDR3 region is CASSSRITDTQYF. The part of the CDR3 DNA that was read is TGTGCCAGCAGTTCCAGGATAACAGATACG.

To note about this clone: The read is 3 residues too short to cover the CDR3 end, so that end is filled in from the germline J gene. V and J are TRBV5-6 and TRBJ1-2; the D gene is possibly TRBD1 (5 bases). Per germline, CDR1 SGHDT and CDR2 YYEEEE. There are 14 residues in the CDR3. V was clipped by 4 bases and J by 2 bases, with 12 bases between them. The CDR3 spells CASSRAGANYGYTF. The part of the CDR3 DNA that was read is TGTGCCAGCAGCAGGGCTGGGGCCAACTATGGC.

This clone came up many times. From the germline J gene comes the end of the CDR3, since the read stops 3 residues before it. The chain recombines TRBV5-1 with TRBJ2-4, with 13 positions matching TRBD2. Germline V CDR1 and CDR2: SGHRS, YFSETQ. The CDR3 is 14 amino acids. The part of the CDR3 DNA that was read is TGCGCCAGCAGCCTCGGACTAGCGGGAGTGATT. It yields the protein CASSLGLAGVI. The whole CDR3 protein reads CASSLGLAGVIQYF.

This clone has at least ten counts. The read stops 3 residues short of the end of the CDR3; the missing end is completed from the germline J gene. The rearrangement links TRBV18 to TRBJ2-5; 13 positions agree with TRBD2. After removal of 1 base from V and 4 bases from J, the junction contained 3 bases not matched to a gene. Germline assignment: CDR1 KGHSH and CDR2 LQKENI. The CDR3 has 16 residues. CDR3 loop: CASSPRTSGSGETQYF. The covered CDR3 bases are TGTGCCAGCTCACCACGGACTAGCGGGAGTGGAGAGACC.

A note on this clone: The CDR3 is cut off 3 residues early in the read; its end comes from the germline J gene. V is TRBV19 and J is TRBJ1-5, with D possibly matching TRBD1 (6 bases). V was trimmed by 3 bases and J by 8 bases, leaving 14 bases between them. Germline-derived CDR1 and CDR2 are LNHDA and SQIVND (reference sequence). CDR3 size: 14 residues. The CDR3: CASSIGSGVKPQHF. CDR3 DNA (partial): TGTGCCAGTAGTATTGGGTCAGGGGTTAAGCCC.

This clone appeared many times. This CDR3 is CASSKGLADYNEQFF. CDR3 DNA, as far as it was read: TGTGCCAGCAGTAAGGGACTAGCGGACTACAATGAG. The chain employs TRBV28 and TRBJ2-1; the match to TRBD2 covers 11 bases. The read stops 3 residues short of the end of the CDR3; the missing end is completed from the germline J gene. The junction had 3 bases not matched to a gene; V was cut back by 5 bases and J by 3 bases. Germline CDR1 MDHEN, CDR2 SYDVKM. The CDR3 extends over 15 amino acids.

This clone was seen only a few times. A much more abundant neighbour one base away suggests this may be a read error. The read halts 3 residues ahead of the CDR3 end, with the missing end drawn from the germline J gene. The identical CDR3 is also encoded by other nucleotide sequences in the sample. This sequence joins TRBV5-1 and TRBJ1-3; the D gene is possibly TRBD1 (5 bases). The CDR3 has 16 residues. Germline lookup yields CDR1 SGHRS and CDR2 YFSETQ. CDR3 in amino acids: CASSSLPGEQGNTIYF. The part of the CDR3 DNA that was read is TGCGCCAGCAGCTCGCTCCCGGGGGAGCAAGGAAACACA.

This clone has ten or more counts. CDR3: CASSPTGGLAETQYF. CDR3 DNA, as far as it was read: TGCGCCAGCAGCCCGACAGGGGGACTAGCGGAGACC. V is TRBV5-1 and J is TRBJ2-5, with D tentatively TRBD2 (10 bases). Coverage ceases 3 residues before the CDR3 finishes, and the germline J gene fills in the end. V dropped 4 bases and J dropped 5 bases, with 18 bases sitting between them. This CDR3 has 15 residues. CDR1 and CDR2 from the germline V gene are SGHRS and YFSETQ.

This clone turned up a few times. The read stops 3 residues short of the end of the CDR3; the missing end is completed from the germline J gene. This rearrangement joins TRBV10-3 to TRBJ2-1; D gene ambiguous. V was cut by 8 bases and J by 2 bases, with 16 bases left in between. The germline V gene encodes CDR1 ENHRY and CDR2 SYGVKD. The CDR3 spans 15 residues. The sequenced part of the CDR3 DNA is TGTGCCATCGAAGTTAATCTGATAGCCTACAATGAG. Protein product: CAIEVNLIAYNE. The CDR3, in full, reads CAIEVNLIAYNEQFF.

This clone was counted ten times or more. The read gets to within 3 residues of the CDR3 end, and the germline J gene fills in the rest. The chain links TRBV20-1 to TRBJ2-7, with 7 bases lining up with TRBD1. This CDR3 is built from 15 residues. V lost 1 base, J lost 3 bases, and 9 bases stayed unmatched. Germline-derived CDR1 and CDR2 are DFQATT and SNEGSKA (reference sequence). CDR3 residues: CSARGEGAFSYEQYF. The part of the CDR3 DNA that was read is TGCAGTGCTAGAGGAGAGGGGGCGTTTAGCTACGAG.

This clone was recorded at least ten times. With the read ending 3 residues before the CDR3 end, the germline J gene is used to fill in that end. V and J are TRBV5-4 and TRBJ1-2; 9 positions match TRBD1. V dropped 0 bases and J dropped 4; count of bases not matched to a gene: 4. This CDR3 spans 15 amino acids. Germline V lookup: CDR1 SGHNT, CDR2 YYREEE (reference sequence). The CDR3 here is CASSLAGTGTYGYTF. The CDR3 DNA, read in part, is TGTGCCAGCAGCTTGGCCGGGACAGGGACCTATGGC.